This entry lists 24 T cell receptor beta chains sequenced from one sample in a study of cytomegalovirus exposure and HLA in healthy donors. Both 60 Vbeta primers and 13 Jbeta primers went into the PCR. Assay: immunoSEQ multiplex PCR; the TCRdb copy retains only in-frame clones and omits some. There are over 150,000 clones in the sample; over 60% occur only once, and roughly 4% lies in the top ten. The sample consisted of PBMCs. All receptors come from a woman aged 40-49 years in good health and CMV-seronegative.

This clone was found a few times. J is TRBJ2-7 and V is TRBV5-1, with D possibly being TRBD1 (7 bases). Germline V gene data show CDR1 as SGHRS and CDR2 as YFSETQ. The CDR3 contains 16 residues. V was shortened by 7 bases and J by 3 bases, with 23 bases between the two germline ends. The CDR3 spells CASGGAGGTYGYEQYF. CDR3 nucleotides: TGCGCCAGCGGAGGGGCAGGGGGGACCTATGGCTACGAGCAGTACTTC.

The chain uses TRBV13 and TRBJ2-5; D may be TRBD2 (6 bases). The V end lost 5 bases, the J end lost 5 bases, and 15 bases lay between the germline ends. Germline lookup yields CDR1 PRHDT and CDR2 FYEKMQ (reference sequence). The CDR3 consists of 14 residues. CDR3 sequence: CASSRRTIGETQYF. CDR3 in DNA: TGTGCCAGCAGCAGGAGGACTATCGGGGAGACCCAGTACTTC.

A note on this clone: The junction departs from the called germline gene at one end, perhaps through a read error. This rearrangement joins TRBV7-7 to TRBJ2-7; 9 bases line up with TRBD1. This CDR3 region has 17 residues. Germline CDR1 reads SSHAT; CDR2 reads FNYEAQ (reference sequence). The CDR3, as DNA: TGTGCTAGCAGCGTGACGAATCCGGGACAGGGCCCCTACGAGCAGTACTTC. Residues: CASSVTNPGQGPYEQYF.

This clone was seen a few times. CDR3 DNA: TGTGCCAGCAGCAAAGGTACGGGTTGCAATCAGCCCCAGCATTTT. This sequence encodes CASSKGTGCNQPQHF. V and J are TRBV21-1 and TRBJ1-5. TRBV21-1 is reported as a pseudogene. The CDR3 runs to 15 residues.

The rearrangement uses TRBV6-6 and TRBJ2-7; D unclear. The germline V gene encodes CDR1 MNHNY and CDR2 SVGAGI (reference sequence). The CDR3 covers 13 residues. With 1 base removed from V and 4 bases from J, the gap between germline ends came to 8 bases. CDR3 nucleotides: TGTGCCAGCAGTTACTTGCCCGGGTACGAGCAGTACTTC. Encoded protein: CASSYLPGYEQYF.

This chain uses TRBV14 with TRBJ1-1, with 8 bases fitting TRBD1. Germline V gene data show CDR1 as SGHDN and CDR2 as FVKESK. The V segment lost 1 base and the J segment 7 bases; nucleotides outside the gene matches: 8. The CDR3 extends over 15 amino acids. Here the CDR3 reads CASSQVAGGKDEAFF. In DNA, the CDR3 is TGTGCCAGCAGCCAAGTGGCAGGGGGCAAAGATGAAGCTTTCTTT.

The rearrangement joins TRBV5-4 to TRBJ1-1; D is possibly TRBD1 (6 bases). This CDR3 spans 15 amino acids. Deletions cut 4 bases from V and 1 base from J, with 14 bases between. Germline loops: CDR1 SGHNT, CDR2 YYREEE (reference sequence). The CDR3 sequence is CASSPLRGSNTEAFF. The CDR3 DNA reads TGTGCCAGCAGCCCCTTAAGGGGGTCGAACACTGAAGCTTTCTTT.

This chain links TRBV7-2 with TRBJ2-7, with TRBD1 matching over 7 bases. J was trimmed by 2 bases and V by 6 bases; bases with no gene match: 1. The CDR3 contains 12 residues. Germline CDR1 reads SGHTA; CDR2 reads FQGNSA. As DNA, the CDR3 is TGTGCCAGCAGAACAGGGGCCTACGAGCAGTACTTC. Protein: CASRTGAYEQYF.

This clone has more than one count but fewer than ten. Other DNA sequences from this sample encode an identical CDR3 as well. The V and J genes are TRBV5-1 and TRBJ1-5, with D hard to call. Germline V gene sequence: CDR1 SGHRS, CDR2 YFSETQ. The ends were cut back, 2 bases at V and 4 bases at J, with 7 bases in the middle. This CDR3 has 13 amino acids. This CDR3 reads CASSFSGNQPQHF. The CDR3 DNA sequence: TGCGCCAGCAGCTTCTCCGGTAATCAGCCCCAGCATTTT.

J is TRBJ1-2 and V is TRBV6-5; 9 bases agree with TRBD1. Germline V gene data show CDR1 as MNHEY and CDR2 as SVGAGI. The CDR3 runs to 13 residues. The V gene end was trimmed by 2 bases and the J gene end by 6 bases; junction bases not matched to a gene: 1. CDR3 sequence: CASSYGTGHGYTF. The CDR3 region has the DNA TGTGCCAGCAGTTACGGGACAGGGCATGGCTACACCTTC.

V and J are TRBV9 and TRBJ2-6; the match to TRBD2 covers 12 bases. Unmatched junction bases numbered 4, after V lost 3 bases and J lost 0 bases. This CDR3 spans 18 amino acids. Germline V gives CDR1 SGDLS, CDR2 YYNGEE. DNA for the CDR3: TGTGCCAGCAGCGGCCCTAGCGGGAGGGCCTCTGGGGCCAACGTCCTGACTTTC. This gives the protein CASSGPSGRASGANVLTF.

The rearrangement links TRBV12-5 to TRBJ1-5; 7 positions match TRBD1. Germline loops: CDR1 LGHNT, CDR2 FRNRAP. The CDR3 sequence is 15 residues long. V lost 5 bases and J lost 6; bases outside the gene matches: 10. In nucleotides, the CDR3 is TGTGCTAGTGGTGACGATGGGAGACAGGGTCAGCCCCAGCATTTT. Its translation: CASGDDGRQGQPQHF.

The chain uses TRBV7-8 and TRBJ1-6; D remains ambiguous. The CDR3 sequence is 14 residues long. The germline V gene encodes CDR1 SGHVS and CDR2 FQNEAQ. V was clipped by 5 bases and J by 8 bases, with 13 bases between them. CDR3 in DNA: TGTGCCAGCAGCCTCTCGGTATCCGATTCACCCCTCCACTTT. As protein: CASSLSVSDSPLHF.

The CDR3 loop reads CASSKRILTGTGDSNYGYTF. The DNA for the CDR3 is TGTGCCAGCAGCAAACGTATATTAACCGGGACAGGGGATTCTAACTATGGCTACACCTTC. The gene calls are TRBV13 and TRBJ1-2, with 10 positions matching TRBD1. The ends lost 5 bases at V and 0 bases at J; junction bases unmatched: 18. Germline CDR1 and CDR2: PRHDT and FYEKMQ (reference sequence). This CDR3 spans 20 amino acids. Full variable domain (outside the CDR3, taken from reference TRBV13 and TRBJ1-2): AAGVIQSPRHLIKEKRETATLKCYPIPRHDTVYWYQQGPGQDPQFLISFYEKMQSDKGSIPDRFSAQQFSDYHSELNMSSLELGDSALYFCASSKRILTGTGDSNYGYTFGSGTRLTVV.

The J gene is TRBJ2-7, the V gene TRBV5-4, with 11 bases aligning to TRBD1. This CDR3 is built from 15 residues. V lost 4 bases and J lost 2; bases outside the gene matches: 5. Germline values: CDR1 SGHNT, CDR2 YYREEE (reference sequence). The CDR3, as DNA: TGTGCCAGCAGCCCCCCGGGACAGGGGGCCTACGAGCAGTACTTC. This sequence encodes CASSPPGQGAYEQYF. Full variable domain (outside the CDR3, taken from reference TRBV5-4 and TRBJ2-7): ETGVTQSPTHLIKTRGQQVTLRCSSQSGHNTVSWYQQALGQGPQFIFQYYREEENGRGNFPPRFSGLQFPNYSSELNVNALELDDSALYLCASSPPGQGAYEQYFGPGTRLTVT.

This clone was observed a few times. The CDR3 loop reads CASGVDGGGVGEQFF. CDR3 bases: TGTGCCAGCGGTGTAGATGGGGGAGGGGTGGGAGAGCAGTTCTTC. V usage is TRBV6-1 and J usage is TRBJ2-1; 7 bases are a match to TRBD2. The CDR3 extends over 15 amino acids. With 8 bases clipped from V and 10 bases from J, the junction kept 17 bases outside the gene matches. Germline values: CDR1 MNHNS, CDR2 SASEGT.

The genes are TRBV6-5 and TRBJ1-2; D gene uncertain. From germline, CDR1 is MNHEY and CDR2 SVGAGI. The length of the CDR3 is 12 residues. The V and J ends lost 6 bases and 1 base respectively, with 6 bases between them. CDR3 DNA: TGTGCCAGCAGAGAGCGTAACTATGGCTACACCTTC. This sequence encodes CASRERNYGYTF.

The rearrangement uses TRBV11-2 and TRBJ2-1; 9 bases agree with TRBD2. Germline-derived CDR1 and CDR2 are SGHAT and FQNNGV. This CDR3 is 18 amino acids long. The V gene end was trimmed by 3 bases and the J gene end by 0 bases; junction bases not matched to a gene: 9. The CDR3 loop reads CASSFTSGSLSSYNEQFF. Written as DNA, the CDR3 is TGTGCCAGCAGCTTTACTAGCGGGTCCCTAAGCTCCTACAATGAGCAGTTCTTC.

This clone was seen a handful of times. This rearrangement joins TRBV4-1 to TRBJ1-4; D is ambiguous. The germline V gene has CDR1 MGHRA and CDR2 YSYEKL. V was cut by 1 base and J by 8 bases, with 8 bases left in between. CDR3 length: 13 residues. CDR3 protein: CASSQGGEEKLFF. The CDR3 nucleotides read TGCGCCAGCAGCCAAGGGGGAGAGGAAAAACTGTTTTTT.

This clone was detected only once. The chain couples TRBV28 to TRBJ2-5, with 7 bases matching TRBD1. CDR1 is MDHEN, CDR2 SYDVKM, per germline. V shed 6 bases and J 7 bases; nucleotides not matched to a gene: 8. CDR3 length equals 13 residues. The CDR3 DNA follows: TGTGCCAGCAGCCGTACAGGGGTTCTGACCCAGTACTTC. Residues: CASSRTGVLTQYF.

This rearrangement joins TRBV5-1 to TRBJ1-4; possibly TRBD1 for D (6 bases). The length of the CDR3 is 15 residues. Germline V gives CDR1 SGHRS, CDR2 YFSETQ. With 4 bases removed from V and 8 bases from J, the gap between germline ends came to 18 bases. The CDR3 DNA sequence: TGCGCCAGCAGCCCGGGACACCGGCAGTCGGAAAAACTGTTTTTT. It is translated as CASSPGHRQSEKLFF. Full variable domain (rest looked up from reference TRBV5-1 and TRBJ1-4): KAGVTQTPRYLIKTRGQQVTLSCSPISGHRSVSWYQQTPGQGLQFLFEYFSETQRNKGNFPGRFSGRQFSNSRSEMNVSTLELGDSALYLCASSPGHRQSEKLFFGSGTQLSVL.

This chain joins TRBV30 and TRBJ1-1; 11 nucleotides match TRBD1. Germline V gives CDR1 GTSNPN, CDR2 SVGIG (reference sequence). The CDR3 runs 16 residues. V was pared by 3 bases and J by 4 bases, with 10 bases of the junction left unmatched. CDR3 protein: CAWRRRTGGLFTEAFF. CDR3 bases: TGTGCCTGGAGGCGAAGGACAGGGGGCTTGTTCACTGAAGCTTTCTTT.

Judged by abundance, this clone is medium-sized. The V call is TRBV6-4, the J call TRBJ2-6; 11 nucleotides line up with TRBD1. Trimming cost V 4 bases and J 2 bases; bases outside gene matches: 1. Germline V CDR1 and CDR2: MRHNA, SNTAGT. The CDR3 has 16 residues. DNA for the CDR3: TGTGCCAGCAGTGGGACAGGGGGCGCTGGGGCCAACGTCCTGACTTTC. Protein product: CASSGTGGAGANVLTF.

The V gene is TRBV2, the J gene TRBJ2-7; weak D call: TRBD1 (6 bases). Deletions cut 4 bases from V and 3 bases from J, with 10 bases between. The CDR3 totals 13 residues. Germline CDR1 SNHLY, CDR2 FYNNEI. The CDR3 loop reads CASSANRDYEQYF. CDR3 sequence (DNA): TGTGCCAGCAGTGCTAACAGGGACTACGAGCAGTACTTC.